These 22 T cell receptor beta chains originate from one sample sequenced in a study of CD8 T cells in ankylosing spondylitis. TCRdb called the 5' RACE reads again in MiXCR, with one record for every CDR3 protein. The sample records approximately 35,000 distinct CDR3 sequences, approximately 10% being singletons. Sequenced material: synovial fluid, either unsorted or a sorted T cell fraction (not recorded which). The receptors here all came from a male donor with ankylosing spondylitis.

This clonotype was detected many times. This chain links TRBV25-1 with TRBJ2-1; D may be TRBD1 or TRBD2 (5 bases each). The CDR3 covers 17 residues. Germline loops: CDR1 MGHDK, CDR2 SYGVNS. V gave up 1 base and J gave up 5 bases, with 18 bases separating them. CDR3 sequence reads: CASSELLGPFTDNEQFF. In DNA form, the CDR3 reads TGTGCCAGCAGTGAATTGCTGGGACCTTTTACCGACAATGAGCAGTTCTTC.

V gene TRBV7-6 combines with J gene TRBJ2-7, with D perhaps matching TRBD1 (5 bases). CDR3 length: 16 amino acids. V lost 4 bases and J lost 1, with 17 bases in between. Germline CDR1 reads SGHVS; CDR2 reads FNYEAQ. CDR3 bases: TGTGCCAGCAGCTCACAGGTCCGGGTCGGATCCTACGAGCAGTACTTC. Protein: CASSSQVRVGSYEQYF.

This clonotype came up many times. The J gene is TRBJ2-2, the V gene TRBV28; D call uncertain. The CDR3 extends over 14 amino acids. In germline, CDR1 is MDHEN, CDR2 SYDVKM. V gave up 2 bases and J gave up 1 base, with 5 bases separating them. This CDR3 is CASSLAGNTGELFF. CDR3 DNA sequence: TGTGCCAGCAGTTTAGCAGGGAACACCGGGGAGCTGTTTTTT.

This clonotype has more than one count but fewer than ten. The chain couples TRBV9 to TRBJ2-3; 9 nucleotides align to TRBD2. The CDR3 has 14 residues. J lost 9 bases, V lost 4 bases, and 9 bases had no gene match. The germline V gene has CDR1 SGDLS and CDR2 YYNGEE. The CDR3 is CASSPRTSDSTQYF. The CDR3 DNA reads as TGTGCCAGCAGCCCTCGGACTAGCGATTCCACGCAGTATTTT.

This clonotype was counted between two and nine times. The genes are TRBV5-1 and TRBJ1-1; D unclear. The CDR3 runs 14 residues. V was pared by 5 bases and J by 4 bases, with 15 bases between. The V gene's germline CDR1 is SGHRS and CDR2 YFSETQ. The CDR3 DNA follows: TGCGCCAGCAGTTCTTCCTGTGAAGGCACTGAAGCTTTCTTT. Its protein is CASSSSCEGTEAFF.

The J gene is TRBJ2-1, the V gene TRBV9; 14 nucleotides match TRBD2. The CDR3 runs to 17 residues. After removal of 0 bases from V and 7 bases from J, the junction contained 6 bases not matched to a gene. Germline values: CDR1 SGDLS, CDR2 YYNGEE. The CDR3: CASSVGWGLAGVNEQFF. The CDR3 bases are TGTGCCAGCAGCGTAGGATGGGGACTAGCGGGAGTTAATGAGCAGTTCTTC.

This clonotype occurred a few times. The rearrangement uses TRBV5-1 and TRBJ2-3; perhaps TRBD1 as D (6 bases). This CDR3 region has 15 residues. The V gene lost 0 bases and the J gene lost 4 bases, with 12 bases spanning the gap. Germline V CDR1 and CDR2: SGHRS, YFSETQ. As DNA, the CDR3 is TGCGCCAGCAGCTTGGGAGGGGGTAACGCAGATACGCAGTATTTT. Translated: CASSLGGGNADTQYF.

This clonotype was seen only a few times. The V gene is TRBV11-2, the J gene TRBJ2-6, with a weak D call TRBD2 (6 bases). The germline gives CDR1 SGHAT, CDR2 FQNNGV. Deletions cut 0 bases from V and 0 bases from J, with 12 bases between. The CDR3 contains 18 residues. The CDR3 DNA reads TGTGCCAGCAGCTTAGACAGCGGGCTAAGCTCTGGGGCCAACGTCCTGACTTTC. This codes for CASSLDSGLSSGANVLTF.

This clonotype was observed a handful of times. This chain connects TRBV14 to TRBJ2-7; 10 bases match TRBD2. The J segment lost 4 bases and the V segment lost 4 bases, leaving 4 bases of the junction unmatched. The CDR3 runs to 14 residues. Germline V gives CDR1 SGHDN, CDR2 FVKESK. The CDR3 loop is CASSPAGGGYEQYF. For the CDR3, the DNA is TGTGCCAGCAGCCCAGCGGGAGGGGGGTACGAGCAGTACTTC.

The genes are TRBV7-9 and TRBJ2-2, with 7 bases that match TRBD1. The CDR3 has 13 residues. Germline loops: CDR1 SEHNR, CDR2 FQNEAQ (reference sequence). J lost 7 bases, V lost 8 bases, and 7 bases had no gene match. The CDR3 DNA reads TGTGCCAGCGGGACAGAGAAAATCGGGGAGCTGTTTTTT. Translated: CASGTEKIGELFF.

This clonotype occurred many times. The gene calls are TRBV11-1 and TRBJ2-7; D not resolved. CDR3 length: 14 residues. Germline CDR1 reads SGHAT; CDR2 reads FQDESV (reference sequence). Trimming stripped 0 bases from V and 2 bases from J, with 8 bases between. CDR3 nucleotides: TGTGCCAGCAGCTTAGCCGGCAGCACCTACGAGCAGTACTTC. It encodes CASSLAGSTYEQYF. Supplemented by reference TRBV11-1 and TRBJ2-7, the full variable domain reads EAEVAQSPRYKITEKSQAVAFWCDPISGHATLYWYRQILGQGPELLVQFQDESVVDDSQLPKDRFSAERLKGVDSTLKIQPAELGDSAMYLCASSLAGSTYEQYFGPGTRLTVT.

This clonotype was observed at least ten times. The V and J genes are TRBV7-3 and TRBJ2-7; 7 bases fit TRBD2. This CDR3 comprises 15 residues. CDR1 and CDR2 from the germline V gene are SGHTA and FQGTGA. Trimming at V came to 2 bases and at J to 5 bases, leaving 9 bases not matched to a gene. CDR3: CASSLGGAGENEQYF. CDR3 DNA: TGTGCCAGCAGCTTAGGGGGTGCGGGAGAAAACGAGCAGTACTTC.

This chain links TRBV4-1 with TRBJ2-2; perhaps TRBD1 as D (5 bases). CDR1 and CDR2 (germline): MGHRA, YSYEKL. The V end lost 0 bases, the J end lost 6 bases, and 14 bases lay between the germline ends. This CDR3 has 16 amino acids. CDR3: CASSQDGLWGAGELFF. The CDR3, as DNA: TGCGCCAGCAGCCAAGATGGGCTATGGGGCGCCGGGGAGCTGTTTTTT.

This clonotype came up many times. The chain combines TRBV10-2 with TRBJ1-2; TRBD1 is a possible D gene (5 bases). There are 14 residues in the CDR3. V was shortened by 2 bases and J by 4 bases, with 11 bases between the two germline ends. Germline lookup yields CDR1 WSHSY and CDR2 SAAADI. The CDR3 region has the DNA TGCGCCAGCAGTGAGACCCGGGACTCCTATGGCTACACCTTC. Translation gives CASSETRDSYGYTF.

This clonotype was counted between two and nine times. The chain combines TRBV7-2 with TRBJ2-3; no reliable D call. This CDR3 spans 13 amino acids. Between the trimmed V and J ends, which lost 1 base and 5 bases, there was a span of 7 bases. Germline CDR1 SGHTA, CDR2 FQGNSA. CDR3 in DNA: TGTGCCAGCAGCTTAGTCGTGGGAGATACGCAGTATTTT. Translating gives CASSLVVGDTQYF.

This chain's CDR3 is CASSPRGEQFF. The CDR3 DNA reads TGTGCCAGCAGCCCGCGAGGTGAGCAGTTCTTC. This chain joins TRBV7-2 and TRBJ2-1; D call uncertain. The germline CDR1 and CDR2 sequences are SGHTA and FQGNSA. The V and J ends lost 5 bases and 9 bases respectively, with 8 bases between them. This CDR3 contains 11 residues.

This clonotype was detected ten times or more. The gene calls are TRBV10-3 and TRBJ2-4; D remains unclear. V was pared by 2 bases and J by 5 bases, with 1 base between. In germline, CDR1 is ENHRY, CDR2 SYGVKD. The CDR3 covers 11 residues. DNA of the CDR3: TGTGCCATCAGTGAGGAAAACATTCAGTACTTC. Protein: CAISEENIQYF.

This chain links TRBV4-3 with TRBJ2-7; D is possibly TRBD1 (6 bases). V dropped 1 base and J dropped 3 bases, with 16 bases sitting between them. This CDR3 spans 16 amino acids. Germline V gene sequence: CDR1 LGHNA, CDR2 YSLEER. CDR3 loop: CASSQAHRVGVYEQYF. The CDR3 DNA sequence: TGCGCCAGCAGCCAAGCCCACAGGGTTGGGGTCTACGAGCAGTACTTC.

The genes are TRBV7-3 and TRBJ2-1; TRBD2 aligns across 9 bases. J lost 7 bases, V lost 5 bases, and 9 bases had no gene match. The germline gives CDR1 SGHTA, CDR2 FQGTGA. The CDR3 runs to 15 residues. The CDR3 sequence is CASSQWLAGRNEQFF. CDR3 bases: TGTGCCAGCAGCCAGTGGCTAGCGGGGAGGAATGAGCAGTTCTTC.

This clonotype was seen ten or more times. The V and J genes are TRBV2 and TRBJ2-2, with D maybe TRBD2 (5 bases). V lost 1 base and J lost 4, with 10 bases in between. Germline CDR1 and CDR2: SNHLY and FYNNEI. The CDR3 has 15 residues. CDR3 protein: CASSEEFGVTGELFF. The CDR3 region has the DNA TGTGCCAGCAGTGAAGAGTTCGGGGTCACCGGGGAGCTGTTTTTT.

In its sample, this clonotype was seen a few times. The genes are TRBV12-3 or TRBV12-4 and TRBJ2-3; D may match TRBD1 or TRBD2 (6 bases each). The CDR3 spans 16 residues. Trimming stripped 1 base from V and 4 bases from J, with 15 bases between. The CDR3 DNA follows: TGTGCCAGCAGTTTAGTTGCCCGGGGGCCGGCAGATACGCAGTATTTT. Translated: CASSLVARGPADTQYF.

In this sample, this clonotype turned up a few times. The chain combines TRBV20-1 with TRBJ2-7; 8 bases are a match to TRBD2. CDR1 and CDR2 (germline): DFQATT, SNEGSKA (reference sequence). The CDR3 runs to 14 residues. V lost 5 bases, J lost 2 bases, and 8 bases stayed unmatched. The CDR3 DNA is TGCAGTGCTGAGACTAGCGAGGGGGCCTACGAGCAGTACTTC. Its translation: CSAETSEGAYEQYF.